This T cell receptor (beta chain) comes out of a study of shared clonotypes between healthy human individuals (dated by TCRdb to the early 2020s). Concerning the study at large: A couple of women and a few men aged 18 to 49 years were included in the cohort. Per donor, three plates each were used for CD4 naive and CD4 memory, two for CD8 naive, and one for CD8 memory. The study deeply sequenced blood TCR repertoires of roughly five healthy adults to estimate repertoire size and the extent of clonotype sharing between individuals. To increase sequencing depth and limit assay-specific biases, TCR repertoire library preparation and sequencing were carried out by different laboratories using diverse techniques. Per donor, leukapheresis produced somewhere between about 0.9 and 9 billion PBMCs.

Study-wide findings and limitations: Pairwise subsampling led to the expectation that sequencing depth would affect the degree of clonotype sharing among donors. Incomplete sequencing was indicated by rarefaction of sorted-subset datasets, despite the large sequencing depth. Only blood was sampled, and tissue TCR repertoires likely differ from those in blood. Naive subsets generally had larger estimated clonotype richness than memory subsets did. Around 5.4% of naive CD4, more than 3% of naive CD8, 2.3% of memory CD4, and around 0.42% of memory CD8 clonotypes were shared across several donors. The small number of donors limited the genetic and exposure-history diversity represented. Compared with non-shared clonotypes, clonotypes shared by all four sorted-subset donors had higher generation probabilities.

The donors were healthy, HIV-negative adults with no recently reported acute infections or vaccinations. Every donor was a Caucasian adult living in Nashville, Tennessee, USA. CD4+ T cells were enriched through magnetic negative selection, after which naive cells were positively selected on CD45RA and the remaining negative fraction served as the memory subset. After blood collection by leukapheresis, PBMCs were isolated using Ficoll-Histopaque density gradient centrifugation and then cryopreserved in the vapor phase of liquid nitrogen. Analytical flow cytometry was used to check the purity and quantity of each magnetically sorted T cell population. From each sorted fraction, genomic DNA was isolated and quantified by UV absorbance on a Nanodrop 2000c. Using the deep immunoSEQ assay, multiplex PCR amplified TCR CDR3 regions from genomic DNA. Genomic DNA extracted from each cell subset was distributed evenly over all wells of several immunoSEQ 96-well plates, and each plate served as one replicate. For sorted subsets, approximately 200 ng of genomic DNA, equivalent to tens of thousands of T cell genomes, went into each replicate PCR. Purified libraries were quantified with a Qubit 3.0 fluorometer, sized on a Bioanalyzer 2100, and re-quantified with the KAPA Library Quantification kit. Every immunoSEQ 96-well plate was sequenced on a dedicated single-read 150-cycle Illumina NextSeq 550 flow cell. The original methods were these. Because only junctional sequences without quality scores were contained in the immunoSEQ output, filtering matching that applied to full-length reads could not be performed. To assign V/J genes and CDR3, sequences were annotated against IMGT germline references using PyIR, a Python wrapper for IgBLAST v1.9. Reads were removed for weak V/J assignments (E-value above 1e-6), missing CDR3, stop codons, out-of-frame junctions, or ambiguous translated residues. V3J clonotypes were defined as sequences sharing an identical inferred V gene, J gene, and CDR3 amino acid sequence. The percentage overlap between two repertoires was calculated by dividing the number of shared unique clonotypes by the size of the smaller repertoire. RTK rarefaction, the Chao1 estimator, and Recon v2.1 estimates of unobserved clonotypes were used to assess repertoire richness. OLGA was used to compute generation probabilities for all TCRbeta clonotypes that the gDNA method yielded from a handful of donors. Drawn from immuneACCESS, this table holds only the in-frame rearrangements with V and J called that TCRdb kept. Clones are partly lost; checked studies trace under half to an unresolved V gene and leave the rest unexplained. That table supplies the V and J calls and clone size; D and trimming were determined from the DNA. The sample table records more than 2,000,000 clones; more than 80% of these occur just once. The ten largest clones capture 0.39% of the sample.

On this clone itself: Its antigen remains unidentified. Per-nucleotide qualities are absent, and no much larger clonotype sits a single base away. In the same sample, other DNA sequences code for this CDR3.

Measured from the cysteine to the phenylalanine, the CDR3 is 14 residues long. Only the CDR3 DNA stays, 42 bases, in frame from base 1. Based on the germline V gene, the CDR1 and CDR2 sequences are SGDLS and YYNGEE. At the junction V is shortened by 0 bases and J by 2 bases, with 7 bases in between. Source material: naive CD4+ T cells from PBMCs. The cell subset or site label, read with the paper, signifies: CD45RA+ positively selected. The origin of this receptor is a man younger than 35 in good health. Some clones in this sample may be carry-over from other donors' samples. The chain couples TRBV9 to TRBJ2-3; the D gene is possibly TRBD1, with 5 bases matching. CDR3 protein: CASSVGGPTDTQYF. At the DNA level, the sequence is TGTGCCAGCAGCGTAGGGGGCCCCACAGATACGCAGTATTTT.